The present T cell receptor beta chain was sequenced within a study of CD8 T cells in Susac syndrome. Study details: Patients with Susac syndrome were therapy-naive, taking corticosteroids, with some also receiving intravenous immunoglobulin, or taking intravenous immunoglobulin alone at the time their blood was drawn.

Roughly 0.45 to 1 ug RNA was reverse transcribed with random hexamers. In TCRdb, the immunoSEQ multiplex PCR reads were re-called with MiXCR into one record per CDR3 protein. The sample contains 95,000 to 150,000 distinct CDR3 sequences, roughly 94% of which appear only once. This TCR was sampled from a human donor with Susac syndrome. Sequencing used CD8+ T cells from PBMCs.

CDR3 coding DNA: TGTGCTAGTGGTTTCAGACAGGCGTTCACTGAAGCTTTCTTT. Translated: CASGFRQAFTEAFF. The chain is built from TRBV12-5 and TRBJ1-1; TRBD1 is a possible D gene (6 bases). V was cut by 3 bases and J by 4 bases, with 12 bases left in between. Germline V gene data show CDR1 as LGHNT and CDR2 as FRNRAP. This CDR3 region has 14 residues.